This T cell receptor (beta chain) appears in the sequencing data of a study of control samples from healthy donors and cancer patients. TCRdb keeps only in-frame clones here, not all; method: immunoSEQ multiplex PCR. The sample consists of about 170,000 clones, 80% to 90% of them appearing once. Germline loops: CDR1 PRHDT, CDR2 FYEKMQ (reference sequence). This CDR3 has 12 amino acids. The ends were cut back, 2 bases at V and 4 bases at J, with 5 bases in the middle. The clonotype comes from a man under 40 in good health. This rearrangement joins TRBV13 to TRBJ2-5; D is uncertain. Sequenced material: blood. CDR3 protein: CASSLIGETQYF. CDR3 sequence (DNA): TGTGCCAGCAGCTTAATAGGAGAGACCCAGTACTTC.